These T cell receptor beta chains were read from a single sample in a study of cytomegalovirus exposure and HLA in healthy donors. Method: immunoSEQ multiplex PCR; TCRdb's copy keeps in-frame clones and lacks some. The sample holds 120,000 to 150,000 clones, about 75% seen once. Sample: PBMCs. These receptors were taken from a woman aged 25 to 39 in good health and CMV-seronegative. Each CDR3 is given with its conserved first and last residue. D genes are given only for firm matches. Not every row has a clone size; where given, it reads once, few, many or a size class.

CDR3 length	clone size	V gene	J gene	D gene	CDR3 protein	CDR3 DNA
14	.	TRBV10-3	TRBJ1-1	TRBD1	CAISEAGGRAEAFF	TGTGCCATCAGTGAGGCAGGGGGCAGAGCTGAAGCTTTCTTT
13	.	TRBV9	TRBJ1-5	.	CASSVGPHQPQHF	TGTGCCAGCAGCGTAGGGCCCCATCAGCCCCAGCATTTT
17	.	TRBV7-2	TRBJ2-3	TRBD2	CASSLWGGDPSGAAQYF	TGTGCCAGCAGCTTATGGGGGGGGGATCCGTCTGGAGCGGCGCAGTATTTT
14	once	TRBV2	TRBJ2-7	TRBD2	CASERLAGALEQYF	TGTGCCAGCGAAAGACTAGCGGGAGCCCTGGAGCAGTACTTC
16	few	TRBV2	TRBJ2-3	TRBD2	CASSEEVLAGEDTQYF	TGTGCCAGCAGTGAAGAGGTTCTAGCGGGAGAGGATACGCAGTATTTT
16	.	TRBV5-4	TRBJ2-1	TRBD1	CASSLRDRGRWNEQFF	TGTGCCAGCAGCTTAAGGGACAGGGGGCGATGGAATGAGCAGTTCTTC
14	few	TRBV7-3	TRBJ2-1	TRBD2	CASSFSGGAYEQFF	TGTGCCAGCAGCTTTAGCGGGGGGGCGTATGAGCAGTTCTTC
14	once	TRBV4-2	TRBJ2-1	.	CASSPTPLEGEQFF	TGTGCCAGCAGCCCCACCCCACTAGAAGGTGAGCAGTTCTTC
15	.	TRBV5-1	TRBJ2-1	TRBD2	CASSSLAGDGNEQFF	TGCGCCAGCAGCTCCCTAGCGGGAGATGGCAATGAGCAGTTCTTC
14	.	TRBV7-6	TRBJ2-5	TRBD2	CASSLGDPGREQYF	TGTGCCAGCAGCTTAGGGGACCCTGGGAGGGAGCAGTACTTC
14	.	TRBV29-1	TRBJ1-2	TRBD1	CSVDHGQGDYGYTF	TGCAGCGTTGACCACGGACAGGGGGACTATGGCTACACCTTC
14	.	TRBV6-6	TRBJ2-7	TRBD2	CASSGILAAYEQYF	TGTGCCAGCAGCGGCATTCTAGCGGCCTACGAGCAGTACTTC
15	once	TRBV21-1	TRBJ2-2	.	CASSNPGGDTGELFF	TGTGCCAGCAGCAACCCTGGGGGGGACACCGGGGAGCTGTTTTTT
14	.	TRBV7-2	TRBJ1-6	.	CASSSRMAETPLHF	TGTGCCAGCAGCTCGAGGATGGCGGAGACTCCCCTCCACTTT
13	.	TRBV11-2	TRBJ2-2	TRBD1	CASTRDRSGELFF	TGTGCCAGCACCCGGGACAGGTCCGGGGAGCTGTTTTTT
17	few	TRBV7-3	TRBJ2-6	.	CASTPLNREAGANVLTF	TGTGCCAGCACCCCACTAAACAGGGAAGCTGGGGCCAACGTCCTGACTTTC
14	.	TRBV18	TRBJ2-3	TRBD2	CASSHAGEEDTQYF	TGTGCCAGCTCACATGCGGGGGAAGAAGATACGCAGTATTTT
16	.	TRBV19	TRBJ1-5	.	CASSWEAGYSNQPQHF	TGTGCCAGTAGTTGGGAAGCGGGGTATAGCAATCAGCCCCAGCATTTT
12	.	TRBV30	TRBJ2-3	TRBD1	CAWDRDTDTQYF	TGTGCCTGGGACAGGGACACAGATACGCAGTATTTT
13	.	TRBV6-6	TRBJ2-7	TRBD1	CASIAQGKYEQYF	TGTGCCAGCATAGCACAGGGGAAGTACGAGCAGTACTTC
19	.	TRBV7-8	TRBJ2-5	.	CASSPYPGHGELCQETQYF	TGTGCCAGCAGCCCATATCCGGGACACGGAGAATTGTGCCAAGAGACCCAGTACTTC
14	.	TRBV6-5	TRBJ2-7	TRBD1	CASRSSQGADEQYF	TGTGCCAGCAGGAGTTCCCAGGGGGCCGACGAGCAGTACTTC
17	.	TRBV9	TRBJ2-1	TRBD2	CASSVGSSGGAYNEQFF	TGTGCCAGCAGCGTAGGGTCTAGCGGGGGGGCCTACAATGAGCAGTTCTTC
14	.	TRBV7-8	TRBJ2-7	.	CASSLDRATYEQYF	TGTGCCAGCAGCTTAGACAGGGCTACCTACGAGCAGTACTTC
15	.	TRBV4-2	TRBJ2-1	TRBD2	CASSPRDYSYNEQFF	TGTGCCAGCAGCCCCCGGGACTACTCCTACAATGAGCAGTTCTTC
18	.	TRBV4-2	TRBJ2-5	TRBD2	CASNSELGSSGGAQTQYF	TGTGCCAGCAACAGTGAACTCGGGTCTAGCGGGGGGGCCCAGACCCAGTACTTC
15	.	TRBV6-6	TRBJ1-1	TRBD1	CASSYQGAGNTEAFF	TGTGCCAGCAGTTACCAGGGGGCGGGAAACACTGAAGCTTTCTTT
12	.	TRBV5-1	TRBJ1-1	.	CASWEAGTEAFF	TGCGCCAGCTGGGAGGCTGGCACTGAAGCTTTCTTT
13	few	TRBV19	TRBJ1-1	.	CASSSGGGPEAFF	TGTGCCAGTAGTTCCGGGGGGGGACCTGAAGCTTTCTTT
14	few	TRBV11-3	TRBJ1-3	.	CASSLQGTGNTIYF	TGTGCCAGCAGCTTACAGGGGACTGGAAACACCATATATTTT
15	.	TRBV5-1	TRBJ2-6	TRBD1	CASSSGQGGANVLTF	TGCGCCAGCAGCTCAGGACAGGGGGGGGCCAACGTCCTAACTTTC
15	few	TRBV18	TRBJ1-3	TRBD1	CASSLTGVAGNTIYF	TGTGCCAGCTCACTTACAGGGGTGGCTGGAAACACCATATATTTT
15	.	TRBV11-3	TRBJ2-1	.	CASSRRGRGDNEQFF	TGTGCCAGCAGCCGGAGAGGGAGGGGGGACAATGAGCAGTTCTTC
16	.	TRBV7-3	TRBJ2-2	TRBD2	CASSAGGRGSSGELFF	TGTGCCAGCAGCGCCGGCGGGAGGGGGTCTAGCGGGGAGCTGTTTTTT
15	once	TRBV11-1	TRBJ1-2	TRBD1	CASSSETGGNYGYTF	TGTGCCAGCAGCTCCGAGACAGGGGGCAACTATGGCTACACCTTC
13	.	TRBV30	TRBJ2-3	.	CAWSVVRGDTQYF	TGTGCCTGGAGTGTAGTAAGGGGGGATACGCAGTATTTT
12	.	TRBV29-1	TRBJ2-5	.	CSVDSRQETQYF	TGCAGCGTTGATAGTAGACAAGAGACCCAGTACTTC
10	.	TRBV12-5	TRBJ1-4	.	CEVGGEKLFF	TGTGAGGTCGGGGGTGAAAAACTGTTTTTT
15	.	TRBV11-2	TRBJ2-3	TRBD1	CASSSDRALTDTQYF	TGTGCCAGCAGCTCAGACAGGGCCCTCACAGATACGCAGTATTTT
15	.	TRBV19	TRBJ2-3	TRBD2	CASSMRGGGTDTQYF	TGTGCCAGTAGTATGAGGGGAGGGGGCACAGATACGCAGTATTTT
15	few	TRBV7-6	TRBJ2-7	TRBD2	CASSSQGGSSYEQYF	TGTGCCAGCAGCTCTCAGGGCGGGAGCTCCTACGAGCAGTACTTC
16	.	TRBV7-6	TRBJ1-5	TRBD1	CASSPGTVYSNQPQHF	TGTGCCAGCAGCCCCGGGACAGTGTATAGCAATCAGCCCCAGCATTTT
12	.	TRBV7-9	TRBJ1-1	.	CASGRGGTEAFF	TGTGCCAGCGGACGAGGGGGCACTGAAGCTTTCTTT
15	.	TRBV19	TRBJ2-5	TRBD1	CASSITQGIQETQYF	TGTGCCAGTAGTATCACACAGGGGATCCAAGAGACCCAGTACTTC
14	.	TRBV6-5	TRBJ2-3	.	CASRPGGKRDTQYF	TGTGCCAGCAGGCCCGGGGGTAAAAGGGATACGCAGTATTTT